This T cell receptor (beta chain) was captured in a study of blood T cells in healthy people across ages. This clonotype has at least ten counts. For the second PCR, which ran for about 6 to 11 cycles, a sample-barcoded 5' primer and a J-beta primer mix were used. TCRdb redid the calling of the 5' RACE reads with MiXCR, one entry per CDR3 protein. The top ten clones hold 7.7% of a sample with around 1,700,000 distinct CDR3 sequences, 25% to 30% of them seen once. CDR1 SQVTM and CDR2 ANQGSEA come from the germline V gene. CDR3 length equals 13 residues. The ends lost 7 bases at V and 3 bases at J; junction bases unmatched: 5.

The rearrangement joins TRBV29-1 to TRBJ2-2; 7 bases are shared with TRBD1. Sequences were obtained from blood. The source of this sequence is a woman in her 30s in good health. The CDR3 region is CSAGQGDTGELFF. DNA of the CDR3: TGCAGCGCCGGCCAGGGGGACACCGGGGAGCTGTTTTTT.